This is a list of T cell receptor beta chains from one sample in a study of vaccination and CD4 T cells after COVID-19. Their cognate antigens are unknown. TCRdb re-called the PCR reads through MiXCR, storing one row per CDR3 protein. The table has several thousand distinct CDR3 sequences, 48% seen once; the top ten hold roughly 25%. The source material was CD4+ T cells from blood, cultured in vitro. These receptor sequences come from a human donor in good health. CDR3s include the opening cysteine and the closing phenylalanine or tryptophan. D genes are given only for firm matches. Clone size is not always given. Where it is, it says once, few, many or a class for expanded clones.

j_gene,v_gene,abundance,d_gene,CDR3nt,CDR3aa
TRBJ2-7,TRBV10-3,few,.,TGTGCCATCAGTGAAGGGCTAGCCCGGGAAGAGCAGTACTTC,CAISEGLAREEQYF
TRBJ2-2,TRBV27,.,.,TGTGCCAGCAGAATCGCGACAGGGAGGACCGGGGAGCTGTTTTTT,CASRIATGRTGELFF
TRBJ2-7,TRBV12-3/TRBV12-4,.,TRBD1,TGTGCCAGCAGTTTATGGGACAGGGGGGTCGAGCAGTACTTC,CASSLWDRGVEQYF
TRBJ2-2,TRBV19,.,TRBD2,TGTGCCAGTAGTACCCGGACTAGCGGGGGCTGGGGCACCGGGGAGCTGTTTTTT,CASSTRTSGGWGTGELFF
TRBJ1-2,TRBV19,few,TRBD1,TGTGCCAGTAGTAGGGCGGACAGGGCCCCTACCTATGGCTACACCTTC,CASSRADRAPTYGYTF
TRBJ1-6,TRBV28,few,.,TGTGCCAGCAGTTTAGATAACAGGGCCAATTCACCCCTCCACTTT,CASSLDNRANSPLHF
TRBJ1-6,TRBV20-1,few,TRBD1,TGCAGTGCTAAACCCGGGACAGGGAATTCACCCCTCCACTTT,CSAKPGTGNSPLHF
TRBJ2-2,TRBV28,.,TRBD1,TGTGCCAGCAGTCGGGGACAGGGAGATGCCGGGGAGCTGTTTTTT,CASSRGQGDAGELFF
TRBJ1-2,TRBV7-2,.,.,TGTGCCAGCAGCTTAGGTGGAGGATCCTATGGCTACACCTTC,CASSLGGGSYGYTF
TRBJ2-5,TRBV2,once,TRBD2,TGTGCCAGCAGTCAAACCACGGGACTAGTCTCGTGGGAGACCCAGTACTTC,CASSQTTGLVSWETQYF
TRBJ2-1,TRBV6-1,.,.,TGTGCCAGCAAATCGATTGGGTCCTACAATGAGCAGTTCTTC,CASKSIGSYNEQFF
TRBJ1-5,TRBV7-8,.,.,TGTGCCAGCAGCCCTTCTATTGGTTATAGCAATCAGCCCCAGCATTTT,CASSPSIGYSNQPQHF
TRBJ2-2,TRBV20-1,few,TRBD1,TGCAGTGCTCTCAGGGGGCGGAGCGGGGAGCTGTTTTTT,CSALRGRSGELFF
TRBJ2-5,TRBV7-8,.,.,TGTGCCAGCAGCCCAGGACTGAGGCTTGAGACCCAGTACTTC,CASSPGLRLETQYF
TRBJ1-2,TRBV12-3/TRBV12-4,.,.,TGTGCCAGCAGTTTATCCCGGGGGTACTATGGCTACACCTTC,CASSLSRGYYGYTF
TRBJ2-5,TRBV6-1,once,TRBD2,TGTGCCAGCAGTGCAGCGGGAGGGATCCAAGAGACCCAGTACTTC,CASSAAGGIQETQYF
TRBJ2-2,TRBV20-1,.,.,TGCAGTGCAAGCGGGCCTCCCCTGCACACCGGGGAGCTGTTTTTT,CSASGPPLHTGELFF
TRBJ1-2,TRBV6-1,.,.,TGTGCCAGCAGTGAAACGTTGGGAAAACTATGGCAGGCCTTC,CASSETLGKLWQAF
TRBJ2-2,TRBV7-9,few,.,TGTGCCAGCAGTCTGCAGGGGACATTGGGCGGCGGGGAGCTGTTTTTT,CASSLQGTLGGGELFF
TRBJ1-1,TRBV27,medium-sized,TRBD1,TGTGCCAGCAGTACGAACAGGGGCCGGGGGGTTGAAGCTTTCTTT,CASSTNRGRGVEAFF
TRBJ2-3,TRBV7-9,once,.,TGTGCCAGCAGCTCCGCCATTGGGGCCAGCACAGATACGCAGTATTTT,CASSSAIGASTDTQYF
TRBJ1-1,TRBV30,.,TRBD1,TGTGCCTGGGGACAGGGCGCGAACACTGAAGCTTTCTTT,CAWGQGANTEAFF
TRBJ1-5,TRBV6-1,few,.,TGTGCCAGCAGTGCGAGGGGGGATCAGCCCCAGCATTTT,CASSARGDQPQHF
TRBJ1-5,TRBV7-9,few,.,TGTGCCAGCAGCTTAGCGCGAGATAGCAATCAGCCCCAGCATTTT,CASSLARDSNQPQHF
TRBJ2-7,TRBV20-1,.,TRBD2,TGCAGTGCTAGAGGGTCAGCGGGAGAGTACGAGCAGTACTTC,CSARGSAGEYEQYF
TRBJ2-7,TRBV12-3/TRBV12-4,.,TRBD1,TGTGCCAGCAGCGCTTATTGGGACAGTGCAAGCTCCTACGAGCAGTACTTC,CASSAYWDSASSYEQYF
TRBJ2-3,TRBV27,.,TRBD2,TGTGCCAGCAGTTTTAGCGGGGGGGCCACAGATACGCAGTATTTT,CASSFSGGATDTQYF
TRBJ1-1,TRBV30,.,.,TGTGCCTGGAGTGCCCGCGCTGAAGCTTTCTTT,CAWSARAEAFF
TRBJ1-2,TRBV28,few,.,TGTGCCAGCAGCCACAGGTCCGACATTCCCTATGGCTACACCTTC,CASSHRSDIPYGYTF
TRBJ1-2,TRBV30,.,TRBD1,TGTGCCTGGAGTGGACAGGGGGAAGTTGGTGGCTACACCTTC,CAWSGQGEVGGYTF
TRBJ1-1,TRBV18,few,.,TGTGCCAGCTCACCCTCGGGACGGGCTATCCACACTGAAGCTTTCTTT,CASSPSGRAIHTEAFF
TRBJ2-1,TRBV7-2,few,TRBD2,TGTGCCAGCAGCTTAGCACGTGGGGGGGCCTACAATGAGCAGTTCTTC,CASSLARGGAYNEQFF
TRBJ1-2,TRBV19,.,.,TGTGCCAGTAGCCGCCCTCCGGGGGGCGCTTCCTATGGCTACACCTTC,CASSRPPGGASYGYTF
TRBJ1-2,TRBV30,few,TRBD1,TGTGCCTGGAGTGTAGACAGGGTACTGTCTGGCTACACCTTC,CAWSVDRVLSGYTF
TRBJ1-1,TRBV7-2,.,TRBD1,TGTGCCAGCAGCTTCCGGGACAGCTACACTGAAGCTTTCTTT,CASSFRDSYTEAFF
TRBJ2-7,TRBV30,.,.,TGTGCCTGGAGAGACAGCTCCTACGAGCAGTACTTC,CAWRDSSYEQYF
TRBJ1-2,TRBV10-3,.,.,TGTGCCATCAGTGAGTCGTCCGGTACTAACTATGGCTACACCTTC,CAISESSGTNYGYTF
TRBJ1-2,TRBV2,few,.,TGTGCCAGCAGTGAAAACTATGGCTACACCTTC,CASSENYGYTF
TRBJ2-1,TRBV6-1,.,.,TGTGCCAGCAGAGGTTCCGGGACTTCCTTCTACAATGAGCAGTTCTTC,CASRGSGTSFYNEQFF
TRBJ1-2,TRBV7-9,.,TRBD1,TGTGCCAGCAGCGGGACAGGGAAGGGGGGCTACTATGGCTACACCTTC,CASSGTGKGGYYGYTF
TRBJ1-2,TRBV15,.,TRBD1,TGTGCCACCAGCAGAGATTCTTTGGACAGGGCGACTGGCTACACCTTC,CATSRDSLDRATGYTF
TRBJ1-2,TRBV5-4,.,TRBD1,TGTGCCAGCAGCGGGGCCGGGACAGGGAGGCCCTATGGCTACACCTTC,CASSGAGTGRPYGYTF
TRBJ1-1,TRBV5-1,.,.,TGCGCCAGCAGCTTGTTGGTAGGTGGGAACACTGAAGCTTTCTTT,CASSLLVGGNTEAFF
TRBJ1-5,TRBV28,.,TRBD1,TGTGCCAGCAGCGGTCAGGGGGGGCGCAATCAGCCCCAGCATTTT,CASSGQGGRNQPQHF
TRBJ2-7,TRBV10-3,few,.,TGTGCCATCAGTGAGTCGGACGGCGAGCAGTACTTC,CAISESDGEQYF
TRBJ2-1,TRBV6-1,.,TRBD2,TGTGCCAGCAGTAGAGAATGGGGACTAGCGGCCAATGAGCAGTTCTTC,CASSREWGLAANEQFF
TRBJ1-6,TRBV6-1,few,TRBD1,TGTGCCAGCAGTGACTCAGGACGGGCGGACAGGCCCTACTTTTATAATTCACCCCTCCACTTT,CASSDSGRADRPYFYNSPLHF
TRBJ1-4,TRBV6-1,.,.,TGTGCCAGCACTAAACCACTCGTCGGCGAAAAACTGTTTTTT,CASTKPLVGEKLFF
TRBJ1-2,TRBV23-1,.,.,TGCGCCAGCAGTCAACAGCGAGGGAGGGAGGAGGGTGGCTACACCTTC,CASSQQRGREEGGYTF
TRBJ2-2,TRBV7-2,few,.,TGTGCCAGCAGCTTAGCGGGGAGCTACACCGGGGAGCTGTTTTTT,CASSLAGSYTGELFF
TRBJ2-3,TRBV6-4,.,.,TGTGCCAGCAGCAGGGAGCTTAACCCCTCAGATACGCAGTATTTT,CASSRELNPSDTQYF
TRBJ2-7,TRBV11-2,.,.,TGTGCCAGCAGCTTAGATACGGGTCTGTACATGTGGGAGCAGTACTTC,CASSLDTGLYMWEQYF
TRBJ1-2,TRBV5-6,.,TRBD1,TGTGCCAGCAGCTTAGGACAGGACGGGGGCTACACCTTC,CASSLGQDGGYTF
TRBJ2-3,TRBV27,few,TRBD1,TGTGCCAGCAGTTTCCTACAGGGGCGAGGGGATACGCAGTATTTT,CASSFLQGRGDTQYF
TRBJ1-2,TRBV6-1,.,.,TGTGCCAGCAGTGAAAGGGAGCCCTATGGCTACACCTTC,CASSEREPYGYTF